These 15 T cell receptor beta chains were sequenced from one sample in a study of blood T cell repertoires in COVID-19. TCRdb's table, derived via immunoSEQ multiplex PCR, lists solely in-frame clones and lacks some. The data contain hundreds of thousands of clones, about 87% of them seen just once; the ten biggest clones take up 3%. Material for sequencing was peripheral blood. The origin of the receptors is a human donor in a cohort sampled during active COVID-19.

The rearrangement links TRBV30 to TRBJ2-3; no clear D gene. V lost 1 base, J lost 5 bases, and 4 bases lay in between. This CDR3 is built from 11 residues. Germline assignment: CDR1 GTSNPN and CDR2 SVGIG (reference sequence). The CDR3 sequence is CAWSARDTQYF. The CDR3 DNA reads TGTGCCTGGAGTGCCAGAGATACGCAGTATTTT.

The chain recombines TRBV5-4 with TRBJ1-2, with 8 bases lining up with TRBD1. CDR3 length: 13 residues. Trimming took 4 bases from V and 7 from J; bases not matched to a gene: 6. Germline-derived CDR1 and CDR2 are SGHNT and YYREEE (reference sequence). The CDR3 sequence: CASSPETGVGYTF. CDR3 nucleotide sequence: TGTGCCAGCAGCCCCGAGACAGGGGTTGGCTACACCTTC.

V and J are TRBV19 and TRBJ2-1; TRBD1 agrees at 9 bases. The CDR3 has 18 residues. The J segment lost 3 bases and the V segment lost 1 base, leaving 10 bases of the junction unmatched. Germline CDR1 and CDR2: LNHDA and SQIVND (reference sequence). CDR3 amino acids: CASSIGGTGIVFYNEQFF. CDR3 DNA sequence: TGTGCCAGTAGTATAGGAGGGACAGGGATCGTATTCTACAATGAGCAGTTCTTC. Full variable domain (rest looked up from reference TRBV19 and TRBJ2-1): DGGITQSPKYLFRKEGQNVTLSCEQNLNHDAMYWYRQDPGQGLRLIYYSQIVNDFQKGDIAEGYSVSREKKESFPLTVTSAQKNPTAFYLCASSIGGTGIVFYNEQFFGPGTRLTVL.

The V and J genes are TRBV4-1 and TRBJ1-5; D is perhaps TRBD1 (6 bases). The CDR3 extends over 17 amino acids. Germline CDR1 MGHRA, CDR2 YSYEKL. Deletions cut 4 bases from V and 6 bases from J, with 22 bases between. The CDR3 region is CASSPYTPSRGGQPQHF. The DNA of the CDR3 is TGCGCCAGCAGCCCCTATACCCCGAGCAGGGGCGGTCAGCCCCAGCATTTT.

The V gene is TRBV3-1 (or the pseudogene TRBV3-2), the J gene TRBJ2-7, with D possibly matching TRBD2 (5 bases). Trimming stripped 1 base from V and 5 bases from J, with 15 bases between. Germline V gene lookup returns CDR1 LGHDT and CDR2 YNNKEL (reference sequence). This CDR3 comprises 15 residues. In DNA, the CDR3 is TGTGCCAGCAGCCAAGGACGGACTTCGCTTAACGAGCAGTACTTC. This encodes CASSQGRTSLNEQYF.

V is TRBV30 and J is TRBJ2-1; D not certain. CDR1 is GTSNPN, CDR2 SVGIG, per germline (reference sequence). This CDR3 spans 14 amino acids. Trimming removed 3 bases at V and 2 bases at J, with 11 bases between. The CDR3 region is CAWRDSPTYNEQFF. The CDR3 DNA reads TGTGCCTGGAGGGATAGCCCCACCTACAATGAGCAGTTCTTC.

V is TRBV19 and J is TRBJ2-7, with 9 bases identical to TRBD1. The CDR3 is 15 amino acids. CDR1 is LNHDA, CDR2 SQIVND, per germline (reference sequence). With 4 bases clipped from V and 6 bases from J, the junction kept 10 bases outside the gene matches. The CDR3 loop is CASSTNRGRGREQYF. CDR3 bases: TGTGCCAGTAGTACAAACAGGGGGCGGGGTCGCGAGCAGTACTTC.

V and J are TRBV11-2 and TRBJ1-1; TRBD1 matches at 8 bases. Germline CDR1 and CDR2: SGHAT and FQNNGV. The CDR3 is 12 amino acids. Trimming at V came to 5 bases and at J to 11 bases, leaving 7 bases not matched to a gene. The CDR3 DNA reads as TGTGCCAGCAGCGCAGGACAGGGTTTGGCTTTCTTT. Its protein is CASSAGQGLAFF. The full variable domain, its missing parts supplied by reference TRBV11-2 and TRBJ1-1, is EAGVAQSPRYKIIEKRQSVAFWCNPISGHATLYWYQQILGQGPKLLIQFQNNGVVDDSQLPKDRFSAERLKGVDSTLKIQPAKLEDSAVYLCASSAGQGLAFFGQGTRLTVV.

CDR3: CASSLEVSLDTQYF. In DNA, the CDR3 is TGCGCCAGCAGCTTGGAAGTTAGCTTGGATACGCAGTATTTT. This sequence joins TRBV5-1 and TRBJ2-3, with unresolved D. The CDR3 contains 14 residues. Germline V gives CDR1 SGHRS, CDR2 YFSETQ. V was clipped by 0 bases and J by 6 bases, with 11 bases between them. The variable domain in full, completed from reference TRBV5-1 and TRBJ2-3, reads KAGVTQTPRYLIKTRGQQVTLSCSPISGHRSVSWYQQTPGQGLQFLFEYFSETQRNKGNFPGRFSGRQFSNSRSEMNVSTLELGDSALYLCASSLEVSLDTQYFGPGTRLTVL.

The chain has TRBV5-6 and TRBJ1-2; TRBD1 is a possible D gene (5 bases). This CDR3 is built from 14 residues. Trimming removed 3 bases from V and 8 bases from J, with 17 bases in between. Per germline, CDR1 SGHDT and CDR2 YYEEEE. CDR3: CASSSTGPTRGYTF. The CDR3 DNA reads TGTGCCAGCAGCTCCACGGGACCGACTAGGGGCTACACCTTC.

The chain couples TRBV7-9 to TRBJ2-3, with TRBD2 matching 8 bases. The CDR3 is 15 amino acids. After removal of 5 bases from V and 6 bases from J, the junction contained 10 bases not matched to a gene. CDR1 is SEHNR, CDR2 FQNEAQ, per germline (reference sequence). CDR3 protein: CASSPGLAPSDTQYF. The CDR3 DNA reads as TGTGCCAGCAGCCCTGGACTAGCCCCGAGCGATACGCAGTATTTT. The full variable domain, with the rest looked up from reference TRBV7-9 and TRBJ2-3, is DTGVSQNPRHKITKRGQNVTFRCDPISEHNRLYWYRQTLGQGPEFLTYFQNEAQLEKSRLLSDRFSAERPKGSFSTLEIQRTEQGDSAMYLCASSPGLAPSDTQYFGPGTRLTVL.

A single count supports this clone. J is TRBJ1-2 and V is TRBV7-9; no reliable D call. The CDR3 is 12 residues long. In germline, CDR1 is SEHNR, CDR2 FQNEAQ (reference sequence). V dropped 5 bases and J dropped 4 bases, with 8 bases sitting between them. In DNA, the CDR3 is TGTGCCAGCAGCCTCGTCCGCTATGGCTACACCTTC. It specifies CASSLVRYGYTF.

J is TRBJ2-7 and V is TRBV2; tentative D call: TRBD2 (6 bases). The V and J ends lost 8 bases and 3 bases respectively, with 17 bases between them. Per germline, CDR1 SNHLY and CDR2 FYNNEI. The CDR3 sequence is 14 residues long. This CDR3 reads CASLRGVSGYEQYF. In DNA, the CDR3 is TGTGCCAGCCTCAGAGGGGTTAGCGGCTACGAGCAGTACTTC.

Points on this clone: Different DNA sequences within this sample yield the same CDR3. The J gene is TRBJ1-5, the V gene TRBV19; D gene unclear. Germline V lookup: CDR1 LNHDA, CDR2 SQIVND (reference sequence). The CDR3 has 14 amino acids. The V and J ends lost 2 bases and 1 base respectively, with 6 bases between them. The CDR3 DNA reads as TGTGCCAGTAGTATACGGGTGAGCAATCAGCCCCAGCATTTT. Protein sequence: CASSIRVSNQPQHF.

The rearrangement uses TRBV19 and TRBJ2-4, with a possible D match to TRBD2 (5 bases). From germline, CDR1 is LNHDA and CDR2 SQIVND (reference sequence). CDR3 length equals 12 residues. Trimming removed 5 bases from V and 13 bases from J, with 15 bases in between. The CDR3 protein is CASSRGLTVQYF. For the CDR3, the DNA is TGTGCCAGTAGTCGGGGTTTGACGGTGCAGTACTTC.